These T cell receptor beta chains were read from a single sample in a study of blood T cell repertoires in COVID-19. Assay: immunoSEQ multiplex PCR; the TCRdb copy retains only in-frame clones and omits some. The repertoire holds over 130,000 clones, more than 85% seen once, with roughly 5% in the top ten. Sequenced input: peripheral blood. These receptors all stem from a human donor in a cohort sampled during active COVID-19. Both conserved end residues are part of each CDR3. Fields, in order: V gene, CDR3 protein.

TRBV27	CASSSTGGNQPQHF
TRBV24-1	CATSELVTATGLLNYGYTF
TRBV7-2	CASSSKGRGPSYGYTF
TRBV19	CASSPLDRNTEAFF
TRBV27	CASSLASGSVSEQYF
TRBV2	CASKDSLTYYEQYF
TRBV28	CASSLGGVTDTQYF
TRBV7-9	CASSLAGQGQPQHF
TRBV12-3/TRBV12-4	CASRPQGRTEAFF
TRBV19	CASSIMDRAGNQPQHF
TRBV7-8	CASSLGRTGANSPLHF
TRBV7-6	CASSLAETSGRASSYEQYF
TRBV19	CASSIDLAGETYEQYF
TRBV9	CASSEAGIQETQYF
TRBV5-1	CASSLVGRAEETQYF
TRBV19	CASSPLTGGKREKLFF
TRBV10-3	CAISPRDRVESSPLHF
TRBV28	CASSFRSSYNSPLHF